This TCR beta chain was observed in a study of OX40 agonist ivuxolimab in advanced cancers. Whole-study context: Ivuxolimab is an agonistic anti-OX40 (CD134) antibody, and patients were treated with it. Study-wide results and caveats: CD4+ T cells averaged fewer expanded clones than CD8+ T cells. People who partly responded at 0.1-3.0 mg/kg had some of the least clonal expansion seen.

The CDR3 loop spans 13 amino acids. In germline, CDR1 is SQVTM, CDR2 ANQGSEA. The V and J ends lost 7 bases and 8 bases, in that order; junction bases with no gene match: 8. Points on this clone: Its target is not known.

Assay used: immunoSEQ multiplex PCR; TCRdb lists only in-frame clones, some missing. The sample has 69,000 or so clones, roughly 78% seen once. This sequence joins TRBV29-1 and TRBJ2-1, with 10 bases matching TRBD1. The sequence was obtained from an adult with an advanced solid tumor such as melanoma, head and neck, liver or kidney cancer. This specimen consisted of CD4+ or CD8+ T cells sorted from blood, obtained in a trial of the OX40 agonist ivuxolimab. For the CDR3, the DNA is TGCAGCGCCGACAGGGGGCGCTTGGATGAGCAGTTCTTC. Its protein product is CSADRGRLDEQFF.